Presented here are 22 T cell receptor beta chains from one specimen sequenced in a study of cytomegalovirus exposure and HLA in healthy donors (dated 2017 in TCRdb). Library prep was done by the immunoSEQ multiplex PCR assay. For the multiplex PCR, a mixture combining 60 forward primers for TCR Vbeta segments and 13 reverse primers for TCR Jbeta segments was used. This immuneACCESS table, as held by TCRdb, lists in-frame sequences with V and J called but not all clones. Of the missing ones, under half trace to an unresolved V gene in checked studies; the others have no known cause. This sample comprises about 130,000 clones, around 80% of them detected only once. The ten top clones hold roughly a tenth of the sample. The specimen sequenced was PBMCs. The receptors were sampled from a man aged 30 to 45 in good health and CMV-seropositive.

This clone occurred once. The V gene is TRBV7-6, the J gene TRBJ2-7; 7 bases agree with TRBD1. This CDR3 contains 15 residues. With 5 bases clipped from V and 2 bases from J, the junction kept 9 bases outside the gene matches. Germline V gene lookup returns CDR1 SGHVS and CDR2 FNYEAQ. The CDR3 region is CASSPRQGLTYEQYF. The DNA for the CDR3 is TGTGCCAGCAGCCCGCGACAGGGTTTAACCTACGAGCAGTACTTC.

This chain connects TRBV4-2 to TRBJ1-1; D remains ambiguous. Germline V gene lookup returns CDR1 LGHNA and CDR2 YNFKEQ. CDR3 length equals 14 residues. Trimming removed 1 base from V and 2 bases from J, with 8 bases in between. Written as DNA, the CDR3 is TGTGCCAGCAGCCAAGTACGGGTAAACACTGAAGCTTTCTTT. It translates to CASSQVRVNTEAFF.

The rearrangement joins TRBV7-9 to TRBJ1-1; tentative D call: TRBD1 (5 bases). This CDR3 region has 14 residues. The germline V and J ends were trimmed by 5 bases and 5 bases, with 15 bases remaining between them. CDR1 and CDR2 from the germline V gene are SEHNR and FQNEAQ (reference sequence). CDR3 amino acids: CASSPRRGGTEAFF. The CDR3 DNA follows: TGTGCCAGCAGCCCTCGCCGGGGGGGGACTGAAGCTTTCTTT.

The chain has TRBV5-6 and TRBJ2-2, with D tentatively TRBD1 (6 bases). The CDR3 has 12 residues. Germline V lookup: CDR1 SGHDT, CDR2 YYEEEE. V gave up 4 bases and J gave up 9 bases, with 10 bases separating them. The CDR3 DNA follows: TGTGCCAGCAGCCCACAGGGCCGGGAGCTGTTTTTT. Its protein is CASSPQGRELFF.

The rearrangement uses TRBV11-2 and TRBJ1-2, with 9 bases matching TRBD1. The junction had 6 bases not matched to a gene; V was cut back by 6 bases and J by 4 bases. This CDR3 is 14 amino acids long. CDR1 is SGHAT, CDR2 FQNNGV, per germline. CDR3 coding DNA: TGTGCCAGCAGGGGGGGACAGGGATCCTATGGCTACACCTTC. It is translated as CASRGGQGSYGYTF. Filled out from reference TRBV11-2 and TRBJ1-2, the complete variable domain reads EAGVAQSPRYKIIEKRQSVAFWCNPISGHATLYWYQQILGQGPKLLIQFQNNGVVDDSQLPKDRFSAERLKGVDSTLKIQPAKLEDSAVYLCASRGGQGSYGYTFGSGTRLTVV.

This chain links TRBV2 with TRBJ2-3; TRBD2 is a possible D gene (6 bases). Trimming removed 6 bases from V and 3 bases from J, with 19 bases in between. The CDR3 has 16 residues. Germline V gives CDR1 SNHLY, CDR2 FYNNEI. The CDR3 sequence is CASRWRGMPGTDTQYF. The CDR3 DNA reads TGTGCCAGCAGATGGAGGGGTATGCCTGGGACAGATACGCAGTATTTT.

The chain uses TRBV27 and TRBJ2-3, with D tentatively TRBD1 (6 bases). The CDR3 is 19 residues long. Trimming removed 5 bases at V and 2 bases at J, with 26 bases between. Germline lookup yields CDR1 MNHEY and CDR2 SMNVEV (reference sequence). This chain's CDR3 is CASSPRSDRFETFTDTQYF. DNA of the CDR3: TGTGCCAGCAGTCCCCGTTCTGACAGGTTCGAAACTTTCACAGATACGCAGTATTTT.

The V and J genes are TRBV2 and TRBJ2-1; TRBD2 might be the D (6 bases). Trimming removed 8 bases from V and 12 bases from J, with 14 bases in between. Looked up from germline, CDR1 is SNHLY and CDR2 is FYNNEI. The CDR3 totals 11 residues. The CDR3 reads CASLTAGPQFF. CDR3 sequence (DNA): TGTGCCAGCCTGACTGCGGGGCCGCAGTTCTTC.

This chain links TRBV18 with TRBJ1-5, with D tentatively TRBD1 (5 bases). Germline lookup yields CDR1 KGHSH and CDR2 LQKENI. CDR3 length equals 16 residues. The V end was cut by 0 bases, the J end by 6 bases, with 15 bases between. In nucleotides, the CDR3 is TGTGCCAGCTCACCACCGCTCAGGGACGGGGGTCAGCCCCAGCATTTT. This sequence encodes CASSPPLRDGGQPQHF.

The chain uses TRBV21-1 and TRBJ2-7; the D call TRBD1 from the table was never checked on the DNA. TRBV21-1 is termed a pseudogene. The CDR3 contains 20 residues. The CDR3 spells CASSREAGTGFKRITYEQYF. DNA for the CDR3: TGTGCCAGCAGCAGAGAGGCCGGGACAGGGTTTAAGAGAATCACCTACGAGCAGTACTTC.

This chain uses TRBV28 with TRBJ1-2; no clear D. The CDR3 contains 13 residues. Per germline, CDR1 MDHEN and CDR2 SYDVKM. The germline V and J ends were trimmed by 6 bases and 4 bases, with 12 bases remaining between them. Here the CDR3 DNA reads TGTGCCAGCAGCCCCCCTCCGGGCTATGGCTACACCTTC. Translating it yields CASSPPPGYGYTF.

The chain links TRBV10-3 to TRBJ1-3, with unresolved D. This CDR3 has 14 residues. V shed 7 bases and J shed 1 base, with 11 bases lying between them. The germline gives CDR1 ENHRY, CDR2 SYGVKD. The CDR3: CAITGTISGNTIYF. The CDR3 nucleotides read TGTGCCATCACTGGTACTATTTCTGGAAACACCATATATTTT.

This chain joins TRBV27 and TRBJ1-5; 7 nucleotides align to TRBD1. Germline V gene sequence: CDR1 MNHEY, CDR2 SMNVEV (reference sequence). The J segment lost 0 bases and the V segment lost 5 bases, leaving 10 bases of the junction unmatched. The CDR3 runs 17 residues. As DNA, the CDR3 is TGTGCCAGCAGTCCCGGGACAGTTCCCTATAGCAATCAGCCCCAGCATTTT. Its protein is CASSPGTVPYSNQPQHF.

The chain recombines TRBV4-1 with TRBJ2-5; 9 nucleotides align to TRBD2. This CDR3 contains 16 residues. The germline gives CDR1 MGHRA, CDR2 YSYEKL. Trimming took 1 base from V and 4 from J; bases not matched to a gene: 7. The CDR3 protein is CASSQAAGGRRETQYF. The CDR3, as DNA: TGCGCCAGCAGCCAAGCGGCGGGAGGGCGTCGAGAGACCCAGTACTTC.

As to this clone: The germline gene is not matched at one end of the junction; a read error may be the cause. This chain links TRBV7-7 with TRBJ2-2; no firm D call. CDR1 and CDR2 from the germline V gene are SSHAT and FNYEAQ (reference sequence). The CDR3 is 13 residues long. The CDR3 sequence: CASSPRNTGELFF. The CDR3 coding sequence is TGTGCTAGCAGCCCCAGGAACACCGGGGAGCTGTTTTTT.

This chain links TRBV12-5 with TRBJ1-2; TRBD1 matches 9 bases. Losses at the gene ends were 6 bases for V and 8 bases for J; bases not matched to a gene: 19. CDR1 is LGHNT and CDR2 is FRNRAP in the germline V gene. This CDR3 has 17 residues. The CDR3, as DNA: TGTGCTAGTGGCTTTACCCTTATGGGACAGGGTGAAGGGGGCTACACCTTC. Translated: CASGFTLMGQGEGGYTF.

The chain employs TRBV28 and TRBJ2-2; D remains ambiguous. This CDR3 comprises 17 residues. Germline CDR1 and CDR2: MDHEN and SYDVKM. The V and J ends lost 8 bases and 4 bases respectively, with 23 bases between them. The CDR3 DNA is TGTGCCAGCTCCTATCCCTCTGCCAACCACCCCACCGGGGAGCTGTTTTTT. Translation gives CASSYPSANHPTGELFF.

This chain uses TRBV7-2 with TRBJ1-4; D is perhaps TRBD1 (6 bases). Between the trimmed V and J ends, which lost 5 bases and 7 bases, there was a span of 17 bases. The CDR3 length is 15 residues. The germline CDR1 and CDR2 sequences are SGHTA and FQGNSA. The CDR3 region is CASSTQGGGGEKLFF. CDR3 coding DNA: TGTGCCAGCAGCACACAGGGCGGGGGGGGTGAAAAACTGTTTTTT.

The chain is built from TRBV11-3 and TRBJ2-1; 11 positions match TRBD2. The CDR3 loop spans 14 amino acids. Germline V lookup: CDR1 SGHNT, CDR2 YENEEA. The trim removed 6 bases at V and 3 bases at J, leaving 1 base unmatched. CDR3 protein: CASRLAGDYNEQFF. CDR3 coding DNA: TGTGCCAGCAGACTAGCGGGAGACTACAATGAGCAGTTCTTC.

The gene calls are TRBV29-1 and TRBJ2-3; a weak D match, TRBD1 (5 bases). V lost 4 bases, J lost 3 bases, and 11 bases lay in between. There are 13 residues in the CDR3. Per germline, CDR1 SQVTM and CDR2 ANQGSEA. The CDR3 nucleotides read TGCAGCGTTGCCCCTCAGGGTACAGATACGCAGTATTTT. This translates into CSVAPQGTDTQYF.

The gene calls are TRBV29-1 and TRBJ1-4, with 8 bases that match TRBD1. The germline gives CDR1 SQVTM, CDR2 ANQGSEA. CDR3 length: 14 residues. The junction had 6 bases not matched to a gene; V was cut back by 6 bases and J by 3 bases. The CDR3 here is CSVGQGRANEKLFF. For the CDR3, the DNA is TGCAGCGTCGGACAGGGAAGGGCTAATGAAAAACTGTTTTTT.

This rearrangement joins TRBV7-3 to TRBJ1-1, with D tentatively TRBD1 (5 bases). Trimming pared 1 base from V and 7 bases from J, leaving 10 bases between. Germline assignment: CDR1 SGHTA and CDR2 FQGTGA. CDR3 size: 13 residues. The CDR3 here is CASSLMGGSEAFF. Here the CDR3 DNA reads TGTGCCAGCAGCTTAATGGGGGGGAGTGAAGCTTTCTTT.